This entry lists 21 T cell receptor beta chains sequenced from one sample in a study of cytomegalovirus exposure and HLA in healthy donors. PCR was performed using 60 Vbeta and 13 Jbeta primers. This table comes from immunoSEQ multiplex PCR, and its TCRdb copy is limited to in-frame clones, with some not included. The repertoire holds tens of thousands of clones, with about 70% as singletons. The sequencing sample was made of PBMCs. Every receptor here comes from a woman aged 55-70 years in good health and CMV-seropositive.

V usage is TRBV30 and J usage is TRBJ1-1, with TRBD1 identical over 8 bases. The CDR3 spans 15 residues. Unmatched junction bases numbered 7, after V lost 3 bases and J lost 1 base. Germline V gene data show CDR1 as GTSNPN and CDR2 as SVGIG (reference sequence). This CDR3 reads CAWRGDGQGNTEAFF. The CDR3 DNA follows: TGTGCCTGGAGGGGCGATGGACAGGGGAACACTGAAGCTTTCTTT.

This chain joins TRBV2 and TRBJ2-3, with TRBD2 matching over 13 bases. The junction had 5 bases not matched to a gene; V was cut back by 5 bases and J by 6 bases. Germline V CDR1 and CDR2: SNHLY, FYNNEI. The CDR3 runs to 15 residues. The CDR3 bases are TGTGCCAGCAGTCAACTAGCGGGGGGGTCCGATACGCAGTATTTT. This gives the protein CASSQLAGGSDTQYF.

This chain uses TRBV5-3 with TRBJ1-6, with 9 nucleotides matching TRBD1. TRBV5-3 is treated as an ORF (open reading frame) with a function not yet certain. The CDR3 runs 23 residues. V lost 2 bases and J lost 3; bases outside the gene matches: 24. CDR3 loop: CARSFPKPTGGIFYAVYNSPLHF. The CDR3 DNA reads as TGTGCCAGAAGCTTCCCGAAGCCCACAGGGGGCATCTTTTATGCCGTCTATAATTCACCCCTCCACTTT.

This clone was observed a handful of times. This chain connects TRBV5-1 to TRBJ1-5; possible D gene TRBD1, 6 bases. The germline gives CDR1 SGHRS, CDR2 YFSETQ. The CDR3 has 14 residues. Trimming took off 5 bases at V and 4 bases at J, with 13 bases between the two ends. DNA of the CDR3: TGCGCCAGCAGTCAAGACAGGCCAAATCAGCCCCAGCATTTT. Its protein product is CASSQDRPNQPQHF.

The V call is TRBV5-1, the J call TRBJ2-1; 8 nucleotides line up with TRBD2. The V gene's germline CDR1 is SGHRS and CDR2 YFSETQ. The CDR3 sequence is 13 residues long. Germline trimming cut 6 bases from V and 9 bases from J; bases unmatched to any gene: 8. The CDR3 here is CASIQTRGGEQFF. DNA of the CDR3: TGCGCCAGCATCCAGACTCGGGGGGGTGAGCAGTTCTTC.

The CDR3, as DNA: TGTGCCAGCTCCCCGGGGGGCCCAGAGACCCAGTACTTC. It specifies CASSPGGPETQYF. The J gene is TRBJ2-5, the V gene TRBV18, with D tentatively TRBD2 (7 bases). Germline V CDR1 and CDR2: KGHSH, LQKENI. There are 13 residues in the CDR3. V was cut by 6 bases and J by 4 bases, with 12 bases left in between.

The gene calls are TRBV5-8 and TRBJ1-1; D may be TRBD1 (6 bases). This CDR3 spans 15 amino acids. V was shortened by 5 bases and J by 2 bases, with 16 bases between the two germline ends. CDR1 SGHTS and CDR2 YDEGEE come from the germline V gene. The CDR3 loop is CASRDPGGGNTEAFF. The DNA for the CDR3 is TGTGCCAGCAGAGACCCTGGGGGCGGAAACACTGAAGCTTTCTTT.

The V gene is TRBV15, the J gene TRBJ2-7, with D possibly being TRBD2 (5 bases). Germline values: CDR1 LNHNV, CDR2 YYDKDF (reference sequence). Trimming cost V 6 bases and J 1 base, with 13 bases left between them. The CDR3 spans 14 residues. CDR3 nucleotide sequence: TGTGCCACCAGTCTAGGAGGCGGATCCTACGAGCAGTACTTC. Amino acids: CATSLGGGSYEQYF.

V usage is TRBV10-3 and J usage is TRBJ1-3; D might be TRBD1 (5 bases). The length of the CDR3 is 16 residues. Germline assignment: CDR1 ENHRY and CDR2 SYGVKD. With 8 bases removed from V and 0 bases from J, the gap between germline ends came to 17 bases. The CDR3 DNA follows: TGTGCCATCGCGGGGGAGGGACCAAGCTCTGGAAACACCATATATTTT. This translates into CAIAGEGPSSGNTIYF.

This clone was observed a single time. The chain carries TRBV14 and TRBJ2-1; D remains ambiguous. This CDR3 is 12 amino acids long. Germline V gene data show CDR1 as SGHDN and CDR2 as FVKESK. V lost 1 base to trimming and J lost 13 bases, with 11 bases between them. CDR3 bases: TGTGCCAGCAGCCAAGGAACGGGTCGCCAGTTCTTC. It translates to CASSQGTGRQFF.

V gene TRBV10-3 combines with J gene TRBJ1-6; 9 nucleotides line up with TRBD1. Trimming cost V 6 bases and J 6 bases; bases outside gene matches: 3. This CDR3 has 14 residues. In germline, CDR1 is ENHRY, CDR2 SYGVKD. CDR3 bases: TGTGCCATCAGCAAGGACAGGGGTAATTCACCCCTCCACTTT. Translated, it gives CAISKDRGNSPLHF.

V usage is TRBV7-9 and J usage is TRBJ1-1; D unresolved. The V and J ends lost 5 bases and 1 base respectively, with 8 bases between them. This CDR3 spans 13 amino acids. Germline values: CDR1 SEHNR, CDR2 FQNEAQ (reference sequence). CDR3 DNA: TGTGCCAGCAGCCCAACATGGAACACTGAAGCTTTCTTT. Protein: CASSPTWNTEAFF.

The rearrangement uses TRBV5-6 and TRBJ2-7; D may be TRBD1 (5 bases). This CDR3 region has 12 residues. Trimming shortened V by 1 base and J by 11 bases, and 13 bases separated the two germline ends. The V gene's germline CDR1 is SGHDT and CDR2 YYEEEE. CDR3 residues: CASSLFGAQEYF. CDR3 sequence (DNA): TGTGCCAGCAGCTTGTTTGGCGCACAGGAGTACTTC.

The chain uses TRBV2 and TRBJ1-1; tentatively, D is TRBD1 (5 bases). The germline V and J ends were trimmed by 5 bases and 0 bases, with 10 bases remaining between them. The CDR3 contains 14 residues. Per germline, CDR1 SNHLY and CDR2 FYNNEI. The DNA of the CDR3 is TGTGCCAGCAGTATGGACACACTGAACACTGAAGCTTTCTTT. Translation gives CASSMDTLNTEAFF.

CDR3 sequence (DNA): TGTGCCAGCAGCTTTCCTACACGGGAAGGAAACACCATATATTTT. Its protein product is CASSFPTREGNTIYF. The chain has TRBV13 and TRBJ1-3; D remains ambiguous. There are 15 residues in the CDR3. Trimming cost V 3 bases and J 4 bases, with 13 bases left between them. Germline CDR1 PRHDT, CDR2 FYEKMQ (reference sequence). Complete variable domain (other parts from reference TRBV13 and TRBJ1-3): AAGVIQSPRHLIKEKRETATLKCYPIPRHDTVYWYQQGPGQDPQFLISFYEKMQSDKGSIPDRFSAQQFSDYHSELNMSSLELGDSALYFCASSFPTREGNTIYFGEGSWLTVV.

CDR3 bases: TGCGCCAGCAGCTTAGTGACAGGGACCACAGATACGCAGTATTTT. Its translation is CASSLVTGTTDTQYF. The chain is built from TRBV5-1 and TRBJ2-3, with 7 bases matching TRBD1. This CDR3 region has 15 residues. Trimming cost V 2 bases and J 2 bases; bases outside gene matches: 5. CDR1 is SGHRS, CDR2 YFSETQ, per germline.

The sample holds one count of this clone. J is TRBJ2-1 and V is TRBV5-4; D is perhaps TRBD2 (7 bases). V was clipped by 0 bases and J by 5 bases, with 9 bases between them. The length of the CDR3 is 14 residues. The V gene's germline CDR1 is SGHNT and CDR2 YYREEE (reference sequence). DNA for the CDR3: TGTGCCAGCAGCTTGGGAGGGGGGGACAATGAGCAGTTCTTC. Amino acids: CASSLGGGDNEQFF.

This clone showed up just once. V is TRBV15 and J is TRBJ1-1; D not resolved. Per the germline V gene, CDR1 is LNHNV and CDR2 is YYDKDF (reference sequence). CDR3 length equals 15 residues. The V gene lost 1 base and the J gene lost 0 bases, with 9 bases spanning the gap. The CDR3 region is CATSRGRILNTEAFF. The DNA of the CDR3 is TGTGCCACCAGCAGAGGGCGGATACTGAACACTGAAGCTTTCTTT.

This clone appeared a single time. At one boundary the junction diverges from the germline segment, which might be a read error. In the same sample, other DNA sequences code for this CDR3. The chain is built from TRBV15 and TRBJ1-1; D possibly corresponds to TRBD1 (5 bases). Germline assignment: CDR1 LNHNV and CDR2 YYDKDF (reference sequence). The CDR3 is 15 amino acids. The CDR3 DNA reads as TGTGCCACCAGCAGAGATTGGGGGGGGAACACTGAGGCTTTCTTT. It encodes CATSRDWGGNTEAFF.

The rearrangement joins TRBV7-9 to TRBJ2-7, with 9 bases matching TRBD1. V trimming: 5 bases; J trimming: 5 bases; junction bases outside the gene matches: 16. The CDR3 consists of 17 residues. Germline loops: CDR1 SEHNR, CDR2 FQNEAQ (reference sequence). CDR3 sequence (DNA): TGTGCCAGCAGCAGACCATTCCGGGACAGGGCATCAGACGAGCAGTACTTC. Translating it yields CASSRPFRDRASDEQYF.

The CDR3 DNA sequence: TGTGCCAGCATCCAACTCGAGACTTTGGATGGCTACACCTTC. Translation: CASIQLETLDGYTF. J is TRBJ1-2 and V is TRBV6-6; D is unclear. This CDR3 is built from 14 residues. V gave up 7 bases and J gave up 6 bases, with 18 bases separating them. CDR1 and CDR2 from the germline V gene are MNHNY and SVGAGI (reference sequence).